The clone carrying this TCR beta chain was seen many times. The data are from a study of CD8+CD57+ T cells in acquired aplastic anemia. The use of genomic DNA as template underpinned the TCR beta VDJ and CDR3 profiling. Using its own MiXCR run on the reads, TCRdb lists one record per CDR3 protein. Altogether 150,000 to 200,000 distinct CDR3 sequences are present, roughly 45% being singletons, with the ten largest covering under 1.2%. Germline V gives CDR1 MNHEY, CDR2 SVGAGI. CDR3 length: 15 amino acids. Trimming left V 0 bases short and J 2 bases short, with 11 bases between. V is TRBV6-5 and J is TRBJ2-7; D ambiguous. This TCR was recovered from a human donor in good health. Specimen: sorted CD4+, CD8+, or CD8+CD57+ T cells (not recorded which) from PBMCs. The CDR3 coding sequence is TGTGCCAGCAGTTACTCGGCCCCACTAACCTACGAGCAGTACTTC. Its translation is CASSYSAPLTYEQYF.